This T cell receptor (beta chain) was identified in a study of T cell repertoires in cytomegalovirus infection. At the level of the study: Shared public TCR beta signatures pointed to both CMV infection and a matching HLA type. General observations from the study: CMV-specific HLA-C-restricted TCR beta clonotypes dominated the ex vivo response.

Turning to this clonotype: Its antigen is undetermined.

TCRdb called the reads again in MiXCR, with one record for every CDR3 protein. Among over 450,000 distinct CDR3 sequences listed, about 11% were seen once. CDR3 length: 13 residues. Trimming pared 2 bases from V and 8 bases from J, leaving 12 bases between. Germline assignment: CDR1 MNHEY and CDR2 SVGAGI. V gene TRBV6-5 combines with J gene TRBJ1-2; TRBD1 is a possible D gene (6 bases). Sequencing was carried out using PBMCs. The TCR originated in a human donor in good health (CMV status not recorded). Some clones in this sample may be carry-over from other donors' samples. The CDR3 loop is CASSYGGGGGYTF. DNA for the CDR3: TGTGCCAGCAGTTACGGGGGAGGGGGAGGCTACACCTTC.